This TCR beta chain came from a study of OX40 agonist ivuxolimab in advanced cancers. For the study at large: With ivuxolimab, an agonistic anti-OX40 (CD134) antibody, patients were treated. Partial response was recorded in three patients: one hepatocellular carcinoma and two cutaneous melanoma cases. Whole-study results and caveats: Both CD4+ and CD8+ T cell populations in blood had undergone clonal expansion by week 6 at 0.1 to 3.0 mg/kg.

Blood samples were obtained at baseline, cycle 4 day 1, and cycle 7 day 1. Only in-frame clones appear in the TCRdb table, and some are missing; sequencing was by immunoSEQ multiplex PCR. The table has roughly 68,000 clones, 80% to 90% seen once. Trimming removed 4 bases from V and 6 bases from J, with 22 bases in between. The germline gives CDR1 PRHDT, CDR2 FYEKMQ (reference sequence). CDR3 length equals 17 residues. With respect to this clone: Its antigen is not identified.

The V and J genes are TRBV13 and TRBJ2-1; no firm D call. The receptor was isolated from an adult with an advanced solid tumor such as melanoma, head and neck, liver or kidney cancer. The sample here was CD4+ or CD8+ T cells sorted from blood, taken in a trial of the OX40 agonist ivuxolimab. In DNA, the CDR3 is TGTGCCAGCAGCTCCCCCGTACCGACACGCGCAAGCAATGAGCAGTTCTTC. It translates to CASSSPVPTRASNEQFF.